These 6 T cell receptor beta chains came from one sample sequenced in a study of shared clonotypes between healthy human individuals. TCRdb keeps only in-frame clones here, not all; method: immunoSEQ multiplex PCR. The table lists approximately 2.4 million clones, 95% of them singletons. The specimen was naive CD4+ T cells sorted from blood. As to subset: CD45RA+ positively selected. The receptors come from a man in his late teens or twenties in good health.

There are a few counts of this clone. This specimen includes other DNA sequences encoding the same CDR3. This chain links TRBV6-6 with TRBJ1-2; the D is unclear. Trimming removed 6 bases from V and 2 bases from J, with 7 bases in between. The CDR3 contains 12 residues. CDR1 is MNHNY and CDR2 is SVGAGI in the germline V gene (reference sequence). The CDR3 DNA sequence: TGTGCCAGCAGGGACCCCAACTATGGCTACACCTTC. As protein: CASRDPNYGYTF.

The rearrangement links TRBV19 to TRBJ1-5, with 7 bases lining up with TRBD1. From germline, CDR1 is LNHDA and CDR2 SQIVND (reference sequence). The CDR3 is 14 residues long. With V trimmed by 3 bases and J by 7 bases, 6 bases remained unmatched. The CDR3 loop is CASSMGRGYQPQHF. In nucleotides, the CDR3 is TGTGCCAGTAGTATGGGCAGGGGGTACCAGCCCCAGCATTTT.

The J gene is TRBJ2-3, the V gene TRBV15; 8 bases are a match to TRBD1. Germline trimming cut 5 bases from V and 4 bases from J; bases unmatched to any gene: 8. The CDR3 is 15 amino acids. Per the germline V gene, CDR1 is LNHNV and CDR2 is YYDKDF (reference sequence). The CDR3 loop is CATSPSRGHADTQYF. The DNA for the CDR3 is TGTGCCACCAGCCCCAGCAGGGGGCATGCAGATACGCAGTATTTT. Complete variable domain (other parts from reference TRBV15 and TRBJ2-3): DAMVIQNPRYQVTQFGKPVTLSCSQTLNHNVMYWYQQKSSQAPKLLFHYYDKDFNNEADTPDNFQSRRPNTSFCFLDIRSPGLGDTAMYLCATSPSRGHADTQYFGPGTRLTVL.

The genes are TRBV15 and TRBJ2-2; D uncertain. CDR3 size: 14 residues. Trimming left V 0 bases short and J 7 bases short, with 9 bases between. The germline CDR1 and CDR2 sequences are LNHNV and YYDKDF (reference sequence). The CDR3 spells CATSRESDGGELFF. CDR3 bases: TGTGCCACCAGCAGAGAATCGGACGGCGGGGAGCTGTTTTTT. Complete variable domain (other parts from reference TRBV15 and TRBJ2-2): DAMVIQNPRYQVTQFGKPVTLSCSQTLNHNVMYWYQQKSSQAPKLLFHYYDKDFNNEADTPDNFQSRRPNTSFCFLDIRSPGLGDTAMYLCATSRESDGGELFFGEGSRLTVL.

The CDR3 region has the DNA TGCGCCAGCAGCTACTTAGCGGGTAACACCTACGAGCAGTACTTC. The encoded protein is CASSYLAGNTYEQYF. The rearrangement uses TRBV5-1 and TRBJ2-7, with 7 bases fitting TRBD2. Germline V gene data show CDR1 as SGHRS and CDR2 as YFSETQ. The CDR3 sequence is 15 residues long. J gave up 2 bases and V 3 bases, and 8 bases lay outside the gene matches.

The chain uses TRBV5-4 and TRBJ1-1; tentative D call: TRBD1 (6 bases). The CDR3 covers 14 residues. Trimming stripped 0 bases from V and 5 bases from J, with 11 bases between. Germline V gives CDR1 SGHNT, CDR2 YYREEE (reference sequence). In nucleotides, the CDR3 is TGTGCCAGCAGCTTGGCAGGGGCGCGGACTGAAGCTTTCTTT. The encoded protein is CASSLAGARTEAFF.